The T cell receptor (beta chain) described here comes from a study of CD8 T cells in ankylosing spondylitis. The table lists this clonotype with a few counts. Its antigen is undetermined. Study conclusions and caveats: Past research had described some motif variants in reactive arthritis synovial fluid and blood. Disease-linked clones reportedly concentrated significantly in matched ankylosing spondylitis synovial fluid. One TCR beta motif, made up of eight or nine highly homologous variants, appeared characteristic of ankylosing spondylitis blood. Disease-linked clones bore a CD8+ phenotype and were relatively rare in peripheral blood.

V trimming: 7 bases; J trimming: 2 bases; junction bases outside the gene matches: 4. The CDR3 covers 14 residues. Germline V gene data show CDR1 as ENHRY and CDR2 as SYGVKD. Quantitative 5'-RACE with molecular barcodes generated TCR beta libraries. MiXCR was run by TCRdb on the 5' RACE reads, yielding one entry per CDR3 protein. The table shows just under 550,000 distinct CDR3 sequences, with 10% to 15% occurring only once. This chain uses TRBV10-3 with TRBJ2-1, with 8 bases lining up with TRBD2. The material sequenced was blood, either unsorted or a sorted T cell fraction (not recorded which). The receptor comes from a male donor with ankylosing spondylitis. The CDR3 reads CAITLTSAYNEQFF. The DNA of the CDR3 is TGTGCCATCACCTTGACTAGCGCCTACAATGAGCAGTTCTTC.